The 29 T cell receptor beta chains reported below all come from one sample, sequenced in a study of early T cells in non-severe SARS-CoV-2 infection. TCRdb redid the calling of the 5' RACE reads with MiXCR, one entry per CDR3 protein. The sample lists roughly 68,000 distinct CDR3 sequences, just under 5% seen once, with 4.9% in the top ten. Sample: whole blood. These receptors originate from an adult who was a healthcare worker with PCR-confirmed SARS-CoV-2 infection or an uninfected control (not recorded which).

In this sample, this clonotype turned up many times. V and J are TRBV20-1 and TRBJ1-5; D is perhaps TRBD1 (5 bases). The CDR3 consists of 13 residues. CDR1 DFQATT and CDR2 SNEGSKA come from the germline V gene (reference sequence). Trimming pared 1 base from V and 3 bases from J, leaving 7 bases between. The CDR3 is CSARVTANQPQHF. DNA of the CDR3: TGCAGTGCTAGAGTGACAGCCAATCAGCCCCAGCATTTT.

This rearrangement joins TRBV19 to TRBJ2-1; TRBD2 matches 8 bases. Germline-derived CDR1 and CDR2 are LNHDA and SQIVND (reference sequence). Unmatched junction bases numbered 8, after V lost 7 bases and J lost 6 bases. This CDR3 spans 14 amino acids. CDR3 DNA: TGTGCCAGTACCGGGACTAGTAGGAGCAATGAGCAGTTCTTC. This codes for CASTGTSRSNEQFF.

This clonotype was seen many times. The chain joins TRBV5-1 to TRBJ1-6; a weak D match, TRBD1 (6 bases). Germline values: CDR1 SGHRS, CDR2 YFSETQ. Deletions cut 4 bases from V and 5 bases from J, with 10 bases between. The CDR3 loop spans 14 amino acids. CDR3 sequence (DNA): TGCGCCAGCAGCATACGGACAGATAATTCACCCCTCCACTTT. Amino acids: CASSIRTDNSPLHF.

This clonotype was seen at least ten times. The V and J genes are TRBV20-1 and TRBJ2-3; D is ambiguous. Per the germline V gene, CDR1 is DFQATT and CDR2 is SNEGSKA (reference sequence). The CDR3 has 15 amino acids. The V end was cut by 6 bases, the J end by 2 bases, with 18 bases between. This CDR3 is CSAPSSPTLTDTQYF. CDR3 nucleotides: TGCAGTGCCCCATCGTCGCCAACTCTCACAGATACGCAGTATTTT.

The chain is built from TRBV10-3 and TRBJ2-4, with TRBD1 matching over 7 bases. Losses at the gene ends were 6 bases for V and 0 bases for J; bases not matched to a gene: 8. Germline values: CDR1 ENHRY, CDR2 SYGVKD. The CDR3 covers 16 residues. In DNA form, the CDR3 reads TGTGCCATCAGCGCGACAGGGAAACTAGCCAAAAACATTCAGTACTTC. The encoded protein is CAISATGKLAKNIQYF.

This clonotype came up many times. The chain uses TRBV27 and TRBJ2-7; 7 nucleotides match TRBD1. This CDR3 region has 14 residues. Germline V gives CDR1 MNHEY, CDR2 SMNVEV (reference sequence). V shed 4 bases and J 3 bases; nucleotides not matched to a gene: 6. The CDR3 sequence: CASSSPDRFYEQYF. CDR3 in DNA: TGTGCCAGCAGTTCCCCGGACAGGTTCTACGAGCAGTACTTC.

The chain uses TRBV5-1 and TRBJ2-7; TRBD1 agrees at 7 bases. Germline loops: CDR1 SGHRS, CDR2 YFSETQ. After removal of 0 bases from V and 6 bases from J, the junction contained 6 bases not matched to a gene. The CDR3 runs 14 residues. The CDR3 region is CASSLAPTGSEQYF. The CDR3 region has the DNA TGCGCCAGCAGCTTGGCGCCGACAGGGTCCGAGCAGTACTTC.

The table lists this clonotype with many counts. This chain joins TRBV11-2 and TRBJ2-7; D unresolved. The germline V gene has CDR1 SGHAT and CDR2 FQNNGV. Trimming cost V 3 bases and J 3 bases, with 3 bases left between them. This CDR3 has 11 residues. CDR3 nucleotides: TGTGCCAGCAGCTTTAGCTACGAGCAGTACTTC. Protein: CASSFSYEQYF.

In this sample, this clonotype turned up a few times. The V call is TRBV9, the J call TRBJ2-3; a weak D match, TRBD2 (6 bases). From germline, CDR1 is SGDLS and CDR2 YYNGEE. V was pared by 0 bases and J by 6 bases, with 14 bases between. The length of the CDR3 is 15 residues. The CDR3 here is CASSVDGRHADTQYF. In nucleotides, the CDR3 is TGTGCCAGCAGCGTAGACGGGAGACACGCGGATACGCAGTATTTT.

This clonotype has a count of ten or more. The DNA of the CDR3 is TGCGCCAGCATCCCACCTGGGGAGTACTTC. Protein product: CASIPPGEYF. V and J are TRBV5-1 and TRBJ2-7; D remains unclear. The CDR3 consists of 10 residues. V lost 6 bases and J lost 11, with 12 bases in between. Per the germline V gene, CDR1 is SGHRS and CDR2 is YFSETQ.

This clonotype was observed a handful of times. This sequence joins TRBV24-1 and TRBJ2-5, with a tentative D call TRBD2 (7 bases). The CDR3 is 14 amino acids. Germline V gives CDR1 KGHDR, CDR2 SFDVKD. V was clipped by 9 bases and J by 5 bases, with 18 bases between them. The CDR3 sequence is CATGDPGGVETQYF. The DNA of the CDR3 is TGTGCCACCGGCGACCCGGGGGGCGTGGAGACCCAGTACTTC.

As concerns this clonotype: The junction and the germline gene differ at one end; a read error may be behind it. The chain has TRBV12-3 or TRBV12-4 and TRBJ2-5; 7 bases match TRBD1. There are 13 residues in the CDR3. The CDR3, as DNA: TGTGCCAGCAGTTTCAACAGGGGAGAGACCCAGCACTTC. Its translation: CASSFNRGETQHF.

The chain is built from TRBV13 and TRBJ2-1, with TRBD2 identical over 9 bases. After removal of 6 bases from V and 2 bases from J, the junction contained 5 bases not matched to a gene. Germline CDR1 PRHDT, CDR2 FYEKMQ (reference sequence). The CDR3 totals 15 residues. CDR3 region: CASRLAGGPYNEQFF. DNA of the CDR3: TGTGCCAGCAGACTCGCGGGAGGGCCCTACAATGAGCAGTTCTTC.

There are many counts of this clonotype. The rearrangement links TRBV6-2 or TRBV6-3 to TRBJ2-1, with 10 positions matching TRBD2. There are 20 residues in the CDR3. Germline CDR1 and CDR2: MNHEY and SVGEGT. Losses at the gene ends were 2 bases for V and 5 bases for J; bases not matched to a gene: 18. CDR3 loop: CASSYPPLSTSGFLNNEQFF. Written as DNA, the CDR3 is TGTGCCAGCAGTTACCCTCCTTTATCGACTAGCGGGTTTCTAAACAATGAGCAGTTCTTC.

The chain carries TRBV6-1 and TRBJ1-2; 8 nucleotides agree with TRBD1. The V gene end was trimmed by 4 bases and the J gene end by 0 bases; junction bases not matched to a gene: 7. CDR3 size: 16 residues. CDR1 and CDR2 from the germline V gene are MNHNS and SASEGT. The CDR3 loop reads CASSAGQATANYGYTF. CDR3 nucleotides: TGTGCCAGCAGTGCGGGACAGGCAACAGCTAACTATGGCTACACCTTC.

This clonotype was seen repeatedly, ten times or more. The chain recombines TRBV12-3 or TRBV12-4 with TRBJ1-5, with 10 bases aligning to TRBD1. The CDR3 loop spans 14 amino acids. V was pared by 6 bases and J by 6 bases, with 5 bases of the junction left unmatched. The CDR3 is CASSPGQGFQPQHF. CDR3 DNA: TGTGCCAGCAGCCCGGGACAGGGGTTTCAGCCCCAGCATTTT.

This chain links TRBV20-1 with TRBJ2-7, with D perhaps matching TRBD1 (6 bases). V lost 5 bases and J lost 3, with 8 bases in between. Germline CDR1 reads DFQATT; CDR2 reads SNEGSKA (reference sequence). The CDR3 spans 11 residues. CDR3: CSAGDNYEQYF. The DNA of the CDR3 is TGCAGTGCTGGGGACAACTACGAGCAGTACTTC.

Ten or more counts support this clonotype. This chain joins TRBV29-1 and TRBJ2-5; 11 bases are shared with TRBD1. Germline values: CDR1 SQVTM, CDR2 ANQGSEA. CDR3 length equals 14 residues. The ends lost 6 bases at V and 5 bases at J; junction bases unmatched: 8. The CDR3 is CSVPRTGGVETQYF. CDR3 DNA: TGCAGCGTCCCCCGGACAGGGGGCGTGGAGACCCAGTACTTC.

The chain is built from TRBV6-1 and TRBJ2-2; D possibly corresponds to TRBD1 (6 bases). This CDR3 region has 14 residues. Deletions cut 11 bases from V and 5 bases from J, with 18 bases between. Looked up from germline, CDR1 is MNHNS and CDR2 is SASEGT. CDR3: CAAPPGEGTGELFF. The CDR3 DNA follows: TGTGCCGCCCCCCCAGGGGAAGGGACCGGGGAGCTGTTTTTT.

This clonotype has at least ten counts. The chain joins TRBV6-5 to TRBJ1-1; D is undetermined. The CDR3 has 14 residues. Germline CDR1 reads MNHEY; CDR2 reads SVGAGI. V was pared by 6 bases and J by 1 base, with 12 bases between. The CDR3: CASRPITGNTEAFF. The CDR3 coding sequence is TGTGCCAGCAGGCCTATTACGGGGAACACTGAAGCTTTCTTT.

This clonotype was counted between two and nine times. This chain joins TRBV5-1 and TRBJ2-1; D remains ambiguous. The CDR3 is made up of 14 amino acids. Germline V gene data show CDR1 as SGHRS and CDR2 as YFSETQ. Trimming took off 0 bases at V and 5 bases at J, with 9 bases between the two ends. The CDR3: CASSLGWGNNEQFF. The CDR3 DNA reads as TGCGCCAGCAGCTTGGGGTGGGGAAACAATGAGCAGTTCTTC.

This clonotype was seen repeatedly, ten times or more. The V call is TRBV6-2 or TRBV6-3, the J call TRBJ1-1, with TRBD1 identical over 8 bases. Germline loops: CDR1 MNHEY, CDR2 SVGEGT. J was trimmed by 2 bases and V by 2 bases; bases with no gene match: 7. The CDR3 sequence is 16 residues long. CDR3 residues: CASSYTQTGANTEAFF. Here the CDR3 DNA reads TGTGCCAGCAGTTACACCCAGACAGGGGCCAACACTGAAGCTTTCTTT.

J is TRBJ2-1 and V is TRBV3-1; unclear D gene. Trimming cost V 1 base and J 4 bases, with 8 bases left between them. The CDR3 covers 14 residues. CDR1 LGHDT and CDR2 YNNKEL come from the germline V gene (reference sequence). The CDR3 coding sequence is TGTGCCAGCAGCCAAGGTACGGGTTACAATGAGCAGTTCTTC. Its translation: CASSQGTGYNEQFF.

CDR3 sequence: CAIPPEGTGGVGAFF. As DNA, the CDR3 is TGCGCCATCCCTCCGGAGGGGACAGGGGGCGTGGGGGCTTTCTTT. The J gene is TRBJ1-1, the V gene TRBV10-1; TRBD1 matches at 12 bases. Looked up from germline, CDR1 is WNHNN and CDR2 is SYGVQD (reference sequence). Trimming cost V 10 bases and J 11 bases; bases outside gene matches: 17. This CDR3 has 15 residues.

The rearrangement uses TRBV20-1 and TRBJ2-1; a weak D match, TRBD2 (6 bases). The V end was cut by 3 bases, the J end by 10 bases, with 16 bases between. The CDR3 totals 13 residues. Germline V CDR1 and CDR2: DFQATT, SNEGSKA (reference sequence). CDR3 residues: CSASDSGDGEQFF. CDR3 coding DNA: TGCAGTGCTAGTGATTCGGGGGATGGAGAGCAGTTCTTC.

This clonotype was seen ten or more times. V and J are TRBV27 and TRBJ1-6, with D possibly TRBD1 on 6 matching bases. Per germline, CDR1 MNHEY and CDR2 SMNVEV (reference sequence). V lost 7 bases to trimming and J lost 4 bases, with 14 bases between them. This CDR3 contains 15 residues. The DNA for the CDR3 is TGTGCCAGCACCGCAGGGGCGGGTTATAATTCACCCCTCCACTTT. The encoded protein is CASTAGAGYNSPLHF.

This clonotype was counted at least ten times. The V and J genes are TRBV10-3 and TRBJ1-1, with D possibly TRBD1 on 6 matching bases. CDR3 length equals 13 residues. V was trimmed by 0 bases and J by 9 bases, leaving 11 bases between them. Germline V CDR1 and CDR2: ENHRY, SYGVKD. In DNA form, the CDR3 reads TGTGCCATCAGTGAGTCGATGGGGGCTAAAGCTTTCTTT. Translating gives CAISESMGAKAFF.

This clonotype has a count of ten or more. This chain uses TRBV12-3 or TRBV12-4 with TRBJ2-7, with D possibly matching TRBD2 (6 bases). The CDR3 is 14 residues long. The V gene lost 6 bases and the J gene lost 7 bases, with 19 bases spanning the gap. CDR3 DNA sequence: TGTGCCAGCAGCCACGCGCGGGATACGGGGGAGCAGTACTTC. This gives the protein CASSHARDTGEQYF.

A note on this clonotype: One base away lies a much larger clone, so this may be a sequencing read error. CDR3 protein: CAGSHATAGNQPQHF. The CDR3 DNA reads as TGTGCCGGCAGCCATGCGACAGCGGGCAATCAGCCCCAGCATTTT. The V call is TRBV14, the J call TRBJ1-5; D might be TRBD1 (5 bases). From germline, CDR1 is SGHDN and CDR2 FVKESK. The CDR3 runs to 15 residues.